The 3 T cell receptor beta chains given below trace back to one sample, sequenced in a study of T cell changes during pregnancy in multiple sclerosis (dated by TCRdb to the late 2010s). Libraries were constructed by the immunoSEQ multiplex PCR assay. TCRdb provides this immuneACCESS table in a form limited to in-frame rearrangements. Some clones are lacking; in checked studies, under half of them reflect an unresolved V gene, and why the rest are absent is not known. In this sample the table shows about 80,000 clones, roughly 94% of which occur a single time. Less than 3% of the sample is held by the ten biggest clonotypes. Here the sequenced sample was peripheral blood, taken before pregnancy. All receptors derive from a female donor with multiple sclerosis, enrolled in a pregnancy study.

This clone appeared a single time. V usage is TRBV7-2 and J usage is TRBJ1-5; TRBD1 matches at 7 bases. The V gene end was trimmed by 5 bases and the J gene end by 2 bases; junction bases not matched to a gene: 6. The CDR3 spans 15 residues. CDR1 is SGHTA, CDR2 FQGNSA, per germline. In DNA, the CDR3 is TGTGCCAGCAGCGTCAACACAGGGGGCAATCAGCCCCAGCATTTT. The encoded protein is CASSVNTGGNQPQHF.

The chain couples TRBV18 to TRBJ2-1; 8 bases align to TRBD2. Looked up from germline, CDR1 is KGHSH and CDR2 is LQKENI. After removal of 2 bases from V and 8 bases from J, the junction contained 11 bases not matched to a gene. The CDR3 is 16 residues long. This CDR3 reads CASSPSIGGRIHEQFF. The CDR3 DNA reads TGTGCCAGCTCACCATCCATCGGCGGGAGGATCCATGAGCAGTTCTTC.

The chain has TRBV5-1 and TRBJ2-5, with 7 bases fitting TRBD2. The CDR3 consists of 21 residues. Trimming removed 0 bases from V and 5 bases from J; junction bases left unmatched: 25. CDR1 and CDR2 (germline): SGHRS, YFSETQ. This CDR3 reads CASSLGDPLAGANFVRETQYF. CDR3 in DNA: TGCGCCAGCAGCTTGGGCGACCCTCTCGCGGGAGCCAATTTTGTGCGGGAGACCCAGTACTTC.